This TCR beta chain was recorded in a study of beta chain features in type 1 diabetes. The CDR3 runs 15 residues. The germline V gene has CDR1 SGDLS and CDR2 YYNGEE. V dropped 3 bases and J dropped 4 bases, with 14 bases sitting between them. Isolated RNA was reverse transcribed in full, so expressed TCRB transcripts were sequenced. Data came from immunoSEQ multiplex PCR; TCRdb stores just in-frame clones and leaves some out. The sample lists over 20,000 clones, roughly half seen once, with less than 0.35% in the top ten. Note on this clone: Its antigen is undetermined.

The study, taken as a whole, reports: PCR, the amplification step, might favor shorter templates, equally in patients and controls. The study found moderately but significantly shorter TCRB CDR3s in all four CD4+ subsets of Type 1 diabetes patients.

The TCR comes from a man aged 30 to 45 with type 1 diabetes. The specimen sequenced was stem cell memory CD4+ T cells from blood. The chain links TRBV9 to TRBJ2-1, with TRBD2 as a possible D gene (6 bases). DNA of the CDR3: TGTGCCAGCAGCGGTGGTAGCGGCCAATACAATGAGCAGTTCTTC. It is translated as CASSGGSGQYNEQFF.